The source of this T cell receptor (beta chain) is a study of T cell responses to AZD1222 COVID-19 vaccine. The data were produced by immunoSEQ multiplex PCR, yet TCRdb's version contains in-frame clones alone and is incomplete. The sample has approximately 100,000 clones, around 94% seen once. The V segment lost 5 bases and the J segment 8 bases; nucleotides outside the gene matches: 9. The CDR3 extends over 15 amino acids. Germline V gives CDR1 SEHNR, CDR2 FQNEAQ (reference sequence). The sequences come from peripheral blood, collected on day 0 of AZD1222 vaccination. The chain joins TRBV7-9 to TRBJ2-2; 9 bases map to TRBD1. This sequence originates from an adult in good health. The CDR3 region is CASSQPDRGKGELFF. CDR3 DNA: TGTGCCAGCAGCCAACCCGACAGGGGGAAGGGGGAGCTGTTTTTT.